What follows are 28 T cell receptor beta chains derived from one specimen sequenced in a study of T cell changes during pregnancy in multiple sclerosis. The protocol was immunoSEQ multiplex PCR, while the TCRdb copy is restricted to in-frame clones and leaves out a portion. The data hold roughly 110,000 clones, with roughly nine tenths observed a single time. The material was peripheral blood, obtained before pregnancy. These receptors were collected from a female donor with multiple sclerosis, enrolled in a pregnancy study.

The CDR3 is CASSLTYEQYF. CDR3 DNA: TGTGCCAGCAGCCTAACCTACGAGCAGTACTTC. V is TRBV7-2 and J is TRBJ2-7; D not resolved. V shed 5 bases and J shed 2 bases, with 4 bases lying between them. This CDR3 region has 11 residues. CDR1 SGHTA and CDR2 FQGNSA come from the germline V gene.

The J gene is TRBJ2-1, the V gene TRBV28, with 7 nucleotides matching TRBD1. The length of the CDR3 is 15 residues. V lost 6 bases, J lost 1 base, and 6 bases stayed unmatched. Germline CDR1 is MDHEN and CDR2 is SYDVKM. The CDR3 nucleotides read TGTGCCAGCAGGGGCGACAGGGAGTCCTACAATGAGCAGTTCTTC. It specifies CASRGDRESYNEQFF. Drawing the rest from reference TRBV28 and TRBJ2-1, the complete variable domain is DVKVTQSSRYLVKRTGEKVFLECVQDMDHENMFWYRQDPGLGLRLIYFSYDVKMKEKGDIPEGYSVSREKKERFSLILESASTNQTSMYLCASRGDRESYNEQFFGPGTRLTVL.

The J gene is TRBJ2-7, the V gene TRBV18, with TRBD1 matching over 8 bases. V lost 3 bases to trimming and J lost 9 bases; unmatched junction nucleotides: 10. The germline CDR1 and CDR2 sequences are KGHSH and LQKENI. The CDR3 loop spans 14 amino acids. CDR3 nucleotide sequence: TGTGCCAGCTCACCGTCAGGACAGGGAGGTGTGCAGTACTTC. Its protein is CASSPSGQGGVQYF.

V usage is TRBV19 and J usage is TRBJ2-7; 11 nucleotides align to TRBD1. V trimming: 5 bases; J trimming: 6 bases; junction bases outside the gene matches: 12. The germline CDR1 and CDR2 sequences are LNHDA and SQIVND (reference sequence). The CDR3 spans 16 residues. CDR3: CASSATSGQGVSEQYF. The DNA for the CDR3 is TGTGCCAGTAGTGCCACCTCGGGACAGGGGGTGTCCGAGCAGTACTTC.

The chain has TRBV7-2 and TRBJ2-3, with TRBD1 matching over 9 bases. V was clipped by 6 bases and J by 2 bases; unmatched bases: 18. Germline V CDR1 and CDR2: SGHTA, FQGNSA. The CDR3 has 19 amino acids. CDR3 sequence reads: CASRYAGTGRSLHTDTQYF. The CDR3 DNA follows: TGTGCCAGCAGATATGCCGGGACAGGGAGATCACTCCACACAGATACGCAGTATTTT.

V and J are TRBV19 and TRBJ2-7; D perhaps matches TRBD2 (5 bases). Germline assignment: CDR1 LNHDA and CDR2 SQIVND (reference sequence). Between the trimmed V and J ends, which lost 8 bases and 6 bases, there was a span of 11 bases. This CDR3 contains 11 residues. CDR3 coding DNA: TGTGCCAGTTACAACGGAGGCGAGCAGTACTTC. It is translated as CASYNGGEQYF.

The chain links TRBV27 to TRBJ2-3, with D possibly matching TRBD1 (6 bases). Looked up from germline, CDR1 is MNHEY and CDR2 is SMNVEV (reference sequence). The CDR3 extends over 15 amino acids. V was cut by 4 bases and J by 5 bases, with 16 bases left in between. This CDR3 is CASSSTTGIRDTQYF. CDR3 DNA: TGTGCCAGCAGTTCCACCACAGGGATAAGAGATACGCAGTATTTT.

In regard to this clone: Just one base apart from a much larger clone, this may be a read error. The CDR3 DNA reads as TGTGCCAGCAGTGTCGGGACTAGCGACTACAATGAGCAGTTCTTC. It is translated as CASSVGTSDYNEQFF. The chain couples TRBV6-1 to TRBJ2-1, with 10 bases identical to TRBD2. CDR1 is MNHNS, CDR2 SASEGT, per germline. The length of the CDR3 is 15 residues. Germline trimming cut 4 bases from V and 3 bases from J; bases unmatched to any gene: 3.

The gene calls are TRBV14 and TRBJ2-7, with TRBD2 matching over 8 bases. V lost 5 bases, J lost 2 bases, and 8 bases stayed unmatched. This CDR3 is 15 amino acids long. Germline V CDR1 and CDR2: SGHDN, FVKESK. Written as DNA, the CDR3 is TGTGCCAGCAGCAGAACGGGGGGGGTACCCTACGAGCAGTACTTC. Protein product: CASSRTGGVPYEQYF.

The chain carries TRBV6-5 and TRBJ2-1; possibly TRBD1 for D (5 bases). The CDR3 totals 13 residues. CDR1 and CDR2 (germline): MNHEY, SVGAGI. V lost 4 bases to trimming and J lost 4 bases, with 8 bases between them. The CDR3 loop is CASSLGPYNEQFF. The CDR3 region has the DNA TGTGCCAGCAGTTTGGGGCCTTACAATGAGCAGTTCTTC.

The chain has TRBV12-2 and TRBJ1-5. TRBV12-2 is marked as a pseudogene. The CDR3 has 18 residues. CDR3 residues: CASRLASLVEPPHQPQHF. The CDR3 DNA reads as TGTGCAAGTCGCTTAGCGTCCCTCGTAGAGCCACCCCATCAGCCCCAGCATTTT.

V gene TRBV7-2 combines with J gene TRBJ2-3, with 11 nucleotides matching TRBD2. The ends lost 5 bases at V and 3 bases at J; junction bases unmatched: 7. The CDR3 is 16 amino acids. Germline V gene lookup returns CDR1 SGHTA and CDR2 FQGNSA. The CDR3 sequence: CASSRVAGGITDTQYF. The DNA for the CDR3 is TGTGCCAGCAGCAGAGTAGCGGGGGGGATAACAGATACGCAGTATTTT.

The V and J genes are TRBV19 and TRBJ1-5, with 9 positions matching TRBD1. Per germline, CDR1 LNHDA and CDR2 SQIVND (reference sequence). The CDR3 sequence is 15 residues long. V trimming: 4 bases; J trimming: 5 bases; junction bases outside the gene matches: 6. CDR3 protein: CASSTGQGVYQPQHF. CDR3 coding DNA: TGTGCCAGTAGTACGGGACAGGGAGTCTATCAGCCCCAGCATTTT.

This sequence joins TRBV2 and TRBJ1-1; weak D call: TRBD1 (5 bases). With 3 bases removed from V and 6 bases from J, the gap between germline ends came to 8 bases. Looked up from germline, CDR1 is SNHLY and CDR2 is FYNNEI. This CDR3 comprises 12 residues. CDR3 nucleotide sequence: TGTGCCAGCAGTGAGGGGGACTCTGAAGCTTTCTTT. Amino acid sequence: CASSEGDSEAFF.

The chain carries TRBV15 and TRBJ1-5, with D uncertain. This CDR3 spans 16 amino acids. Germline V gene data show CDR1 as LNHNV and CDR2 as YYDKDF (reference sequence). V was trimmed by 2 bases and J by 2 bases, leaving 13 bases between them. CDR3 loop: CATSRPREIGNQPQHF. The CDR3 coding sequence is TGTGCCACCAGCAGACCAAGGGAGATTGGCAATCAGCCCCAGCATTTT.

Remarks on this clone: A junction end diverges from the germline sequence, so it may reflect a read error. The chain recombines TRBV7-7 with TRBJ2-2; 9 nucleotides agree with TRBD2. The CDR3 has 18 residues. CDR1 is SSHAT and CDR2 is FNYEAQ in the germline V gene (reference sequence). CDR3 sequence reads: CASSSPPGQRGDTGELFF. The CDR3, as DNA: TGTGCTAGCAGCTCCCCCCCCGGACAGCGGGGGGACACCGGGGAGCTGTTTTTT.

The chain employs TRBV28 and TRBJ2-7, with D possibly being TRBD1 (5 bases). The germline CDR1 and CDR2 sequences are MDHEN and SYDVKM. This CDR3 is 18 amino acids long. The V end was cut by 5 bases, the J end by 1 base, with 24 bases between. The CDR3, as DNA: TGTGCCAGCAGTCCTCCAATTACCTATTGGGGCGGATCCTACGAGCAGTACTTC. Translation: CASSPPITYWGGSYEQYF.

This clone has only one observation. The V and J genes are TRBV5-6 and TRBJ2-7, with TRBD2 matching 11 bases. CDR1 and CDR2 from the germline V gene are SGHDT and YYEEEE. This CDR3 is 16 amino acids long. With 0 bases clipped from V and 4 bases from J, the junction kept 6 bases outside the gene matches. CDR3 sequence (DNA): TGTGCCAGCAGCTTGGGACTAGCGGGATCCTTTTACGAGCAGTACTTC. Its translation is CASSLGLAGSFYEQYF.

This chain uses TRBV2 with TRBJ1-1; TRBD1 is a possible D gene (5 bases). The CDR3 contains 15 residues. Trimming took off 4 bases at V and 0 bases at J, with 12 bases between the two ends. Germline loops: CDR1 SNHLY, CDR2 FYNNEI. The DNA for the CDR3 is TGTGCCAGCAGTGTTAGGGGTCCCTTGAACACTGAAGCTTTCTTT. Translation gives CASSVRGPLNTEAFF.

The V gene is TRBV30, the J gene TRBJ2-1; D perhaps matches TRBD2 (6 bases). This CDR3 has 12 residues. V was pared by 3 bases and J by 6 bases, with 9 bases between. CDR1 is GTSNPN, CDR2 SVGIG, per germline (reference sequence). The CDR3 region is CAWSAGGNEQFF. CDR3 bases: TGTGCCTGGAGCGCCGGGGGCAATGAGCAGTTCTTC.

The chain is built from TRBV7-8 and TRBJ2-1; 15 bases map to TRBD2. After removal of 7 bases from V and 8 bases from J, the junction contained 6 bases not matched to a gene. This CDR3 is built from 15 residues. Germline loops: CDR1 SGHVS, CDR2 FQNEAQ. CDR3 sequence reads: CASTGLAGGPYEQFF. The CDR3 nucleotides are TGTGCCAGCACCGGACTAGCGGGAGGGCCCTATGAGCAGTTCTTC.

This chain joins TRBV28 and TRBJ1-5, with D possibly being TRBD1 (6 bases). Trimming removed 6 bases at V and 11 bases at J, with 14 bases between. From germline, CDR1 is MDHEN and CDR2 SYDVKM. This CDR3 is built from 12 residues. The CDR3: CASSLRGMSQHF. CDR3 bases: TGTGCCAGCAGCCTCAGGGGTATGTCCCAGCATTTT.

J is TRBJ2-7 and V is TRBV5-5; D is perhaps TRBD1 (5 bases). Germline CDR1 and CDR2: SGHKS and YYEKEE (reference sequence). The CDR3 has 15 residues. Trimming removed 0 bases at V and 1 base at J, with 11 bases between. CDR3 in amino acids: CASSLGSGQSYEQYF. The DNA of the CDR3 is TGTGCCAGCAGCTTGGGGTCAGGGCAGTCCTACGAGCAGTACTTC.

The CDR3 protein is CASSRREGSGANVLTF. The DNA for the CDR3 is TGTGCCAGCTCGCGTCGGGAGGGGTCTGGGGCCAACGTCCTGACTTTC. The chain carries TRBV18 and TRBJ2-6, with 8 bases matching TRBD2. This CDR3 spans 16 amino acids. CDR1 KGHSH and CDR2 LQKENI come from the germline V gene. Trimming removed 6 bases from V and 1 base from J; junction bases left unmatched: 5.

This chain connects TRBV6-6 to TRBJ2-7, with TRBD2 as a possible D gene (6 bases). The CDR3 consists of 14 residues. CDR1 and CDR2 from the germline V gene are MNHNY and SVGAGI (reference sequence). V lost 6 bases to trimming and J lost 6 bases, with 18 bases between them. CDR3 amino acids: CASSRRDGLTEQYF. Written as DNA, the CDR3 is TGTGCCAGCAGCCGGAGGGACGGATTAACCGAGCAGTACTTC.

The J gene is TRBJ1-1, the V gene TRBV5-4; D remains unclear. The V end was cut by 4 bases, the J end by 0 bases, with 7 bases between. From germline, CDR1 is SGHNT and CDR2 YYREEE (reference sequence). The CDR3 loop spans 13 amino acids. In nucleotides, the CDR3 is TGTGCCAGCAGCCCCAACATGAACACTGAAGCTTTCTTT. Its translation is CASSPNMNTEAFF.

The rearrangement joins TRBV5-1 to TRBJ1-4, with 10 positions matching TRBD1. With 4 bases clipped from V and 8 bases from J, the junction kept 5 bases outside the gene matches. Looked up from germline, CDR1 is SGHRS and CDR2 is YFSETQ. The CDR3 has 14 amino acids. The CDR3 here is CASSPGQGYEKLFF. In DNA, the CDR3 is TGCGCCAGCAGCCCGGGACAGGGGTACGAAAAACTGTTTTTT. The entire variable domain, with the rest obtained from reference TRBV5-1 and TRBJ1-4, is as follows: KAGVTQTPRYLIKTRGQQVTLSCSPISGHRSVSWYQQTPGQGLQFLFEYFSETQRNKGNFPGRFSGRQFSNSRSEMNVSTLELGDSALYLCASSPGQGYEKLFFGSGTQLSVL.

The chain joins TRBV7-9 to TRBJ1-5; 7 nucleotides agree with TRBD1. This CDR3 has 16 amino acids. Germline V gene data show CDR1 as SEHNR and CDR2 as FQNEAQ (reference sequence). V was pared by 1 base and J by 4 bases, with 7 bases of the junction left unmatched. The CDR3 nucleotides read TGTGCCAGCAGCTTAGGGGGGACAGCCATTAATCAGCCCCAGCATTTT. Protein product: CASSLGGTAINQPQHF.